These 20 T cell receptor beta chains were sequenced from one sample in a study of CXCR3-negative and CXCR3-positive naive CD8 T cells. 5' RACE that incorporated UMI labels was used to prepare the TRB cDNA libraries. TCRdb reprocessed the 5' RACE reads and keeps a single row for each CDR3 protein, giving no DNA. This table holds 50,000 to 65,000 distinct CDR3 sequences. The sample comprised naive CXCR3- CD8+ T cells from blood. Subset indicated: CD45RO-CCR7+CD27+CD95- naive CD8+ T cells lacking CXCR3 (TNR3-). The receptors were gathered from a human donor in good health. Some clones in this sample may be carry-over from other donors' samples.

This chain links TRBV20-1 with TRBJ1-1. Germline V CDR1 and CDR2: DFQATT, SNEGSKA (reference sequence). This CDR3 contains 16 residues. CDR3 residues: CSARDQGGRAETEAFF.

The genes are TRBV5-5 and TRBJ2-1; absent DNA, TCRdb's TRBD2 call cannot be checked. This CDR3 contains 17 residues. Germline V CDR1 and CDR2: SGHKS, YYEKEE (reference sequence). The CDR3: CASSFGQAGLAGKEQFF.

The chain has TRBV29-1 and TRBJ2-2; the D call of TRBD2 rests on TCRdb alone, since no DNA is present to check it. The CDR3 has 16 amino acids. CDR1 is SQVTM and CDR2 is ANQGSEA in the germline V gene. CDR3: CSVEGTSGANTGELFF.

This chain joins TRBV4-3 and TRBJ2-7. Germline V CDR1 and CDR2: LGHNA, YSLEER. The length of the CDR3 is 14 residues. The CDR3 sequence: CASSQDRYLDEQYF.

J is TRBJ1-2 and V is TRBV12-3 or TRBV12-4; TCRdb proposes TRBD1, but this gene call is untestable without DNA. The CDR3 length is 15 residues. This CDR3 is CASSIDRVGFSGYTF.

CDR3 in amino acids: CASSLLLTSLYEQYF. The V and J genes are TRBV11-2 and TRBJ2-7; TCRdb reports TRBD2, a call that lacks DNA to check it against. Germline V lookup: CDR1 SGHAT, CDR2 FQNNGV. The CDR3 length is 15 residues.

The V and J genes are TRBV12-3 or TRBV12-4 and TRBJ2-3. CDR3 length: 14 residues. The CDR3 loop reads CASSAGGLTDTQYF.

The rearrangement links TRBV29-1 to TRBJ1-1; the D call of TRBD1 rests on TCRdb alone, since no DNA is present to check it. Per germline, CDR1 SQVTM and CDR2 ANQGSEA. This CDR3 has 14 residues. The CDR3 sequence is CSVTGGGKNTEAFF.

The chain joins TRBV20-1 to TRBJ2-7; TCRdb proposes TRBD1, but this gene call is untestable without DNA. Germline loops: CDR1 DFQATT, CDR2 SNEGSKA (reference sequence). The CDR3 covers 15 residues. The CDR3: CSARPLVGQGQEQYF.

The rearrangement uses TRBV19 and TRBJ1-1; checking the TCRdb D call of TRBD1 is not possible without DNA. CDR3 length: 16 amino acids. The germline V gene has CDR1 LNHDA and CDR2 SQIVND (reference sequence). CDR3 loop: CASSIVSPRLNTEAFF.

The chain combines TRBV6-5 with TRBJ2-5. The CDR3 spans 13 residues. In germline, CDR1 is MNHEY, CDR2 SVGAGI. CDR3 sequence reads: CASSYFHGETQYF.

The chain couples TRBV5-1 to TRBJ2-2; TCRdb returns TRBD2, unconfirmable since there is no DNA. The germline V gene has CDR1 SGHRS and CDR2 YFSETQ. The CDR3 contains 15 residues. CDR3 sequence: CASSTSGLDTGELFF.

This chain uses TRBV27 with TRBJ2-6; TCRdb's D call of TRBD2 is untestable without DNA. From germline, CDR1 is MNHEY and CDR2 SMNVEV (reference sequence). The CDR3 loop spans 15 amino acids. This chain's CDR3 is CASKPLSSGANVLTF. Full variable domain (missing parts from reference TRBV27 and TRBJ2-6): EAQVTQNPRYLITVTGKKLTVTCSQNMNHEYMSWYRQDPGLGLRQIYYSMNVEVTDKGDVPEGYKVSRKEKRNFPLILESPSPNQTSLYFCASKPLSSGANVLTFGAGSRLTVL.

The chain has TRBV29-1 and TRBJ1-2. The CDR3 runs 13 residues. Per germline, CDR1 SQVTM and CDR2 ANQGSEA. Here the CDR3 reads CSVEFGGGYGYTF.

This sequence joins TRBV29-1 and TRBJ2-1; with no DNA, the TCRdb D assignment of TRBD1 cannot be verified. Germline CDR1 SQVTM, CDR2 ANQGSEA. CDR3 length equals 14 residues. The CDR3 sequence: CSVEGERVADEQFF.

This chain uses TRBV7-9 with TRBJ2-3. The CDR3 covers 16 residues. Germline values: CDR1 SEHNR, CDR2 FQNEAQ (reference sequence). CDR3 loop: CASSASRTVDTDTQYF.

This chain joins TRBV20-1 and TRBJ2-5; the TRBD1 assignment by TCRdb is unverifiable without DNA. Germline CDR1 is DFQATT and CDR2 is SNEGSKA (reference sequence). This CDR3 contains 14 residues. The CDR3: CSARDPGQMETQYF.

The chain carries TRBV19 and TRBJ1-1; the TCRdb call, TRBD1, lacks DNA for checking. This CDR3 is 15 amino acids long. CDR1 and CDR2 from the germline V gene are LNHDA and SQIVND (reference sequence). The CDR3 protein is CASSISGAGNTEAFF.

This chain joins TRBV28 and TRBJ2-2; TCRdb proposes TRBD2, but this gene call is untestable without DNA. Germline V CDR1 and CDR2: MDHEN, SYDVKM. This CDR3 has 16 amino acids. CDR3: CASSLSGLAETGELFF.

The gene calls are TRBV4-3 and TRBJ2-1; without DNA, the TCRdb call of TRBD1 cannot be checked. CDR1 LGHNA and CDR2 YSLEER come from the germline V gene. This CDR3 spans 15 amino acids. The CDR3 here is CASSQSWGGGNEQFF.